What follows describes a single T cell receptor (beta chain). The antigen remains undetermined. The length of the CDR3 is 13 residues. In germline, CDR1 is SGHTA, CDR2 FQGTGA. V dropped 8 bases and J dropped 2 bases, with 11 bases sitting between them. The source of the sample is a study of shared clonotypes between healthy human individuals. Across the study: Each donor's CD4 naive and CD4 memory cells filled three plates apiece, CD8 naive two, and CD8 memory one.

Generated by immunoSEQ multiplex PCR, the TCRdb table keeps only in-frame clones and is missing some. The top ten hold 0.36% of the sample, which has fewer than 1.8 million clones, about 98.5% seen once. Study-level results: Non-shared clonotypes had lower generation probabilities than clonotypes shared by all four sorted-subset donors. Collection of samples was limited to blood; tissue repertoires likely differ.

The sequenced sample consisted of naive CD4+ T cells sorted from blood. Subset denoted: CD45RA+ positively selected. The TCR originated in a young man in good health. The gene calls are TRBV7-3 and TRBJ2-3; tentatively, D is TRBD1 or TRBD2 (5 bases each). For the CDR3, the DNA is TGTGCCAGCGGGGGAGTAAACACAGATACGCAGTATTTT. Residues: CASGGVNTDTQYF.